Listed here is a single T cell receptor (beta chain). Its antigen remains unknown. These data come from a study of blood T cells in healthy people across ages. V shed 7 bases, J shed 5 bases, and the junction held 7 bases outside the gene matches. This CDR3 spans 14 amino acids. With a J-beta primer mix and a sample-barcoded 5' primer, a second PCR ran roughly 6 to 11 cycles. The template-switch adaptor, which had 12 random nucleotides, put a tag on each cDNA molecule. MiXCR, run by TCRdb on the 5' RACE reads, gives a single entry per CDR3 protein. The data show over a million distinct CDR3 sequences, approximately 59% seen once. General study results and limits: Older age went with lower TCR beta diversity per million T cells, in a roughly linear way.

The TCR comes from a man aged 18 to 35 in good health. The material sequenced was blood. This chain connects TRBV12-3 or TRBV12-4 to TRBJ1-4, with TRBD1 matching 7 bases. CDR3 residues: CASTETGKNEKLFF. The CDR3 nucleotides read TGTGCCAGCACCGAGACAGGGAAGAATGAAAAACTGTTTTTT.